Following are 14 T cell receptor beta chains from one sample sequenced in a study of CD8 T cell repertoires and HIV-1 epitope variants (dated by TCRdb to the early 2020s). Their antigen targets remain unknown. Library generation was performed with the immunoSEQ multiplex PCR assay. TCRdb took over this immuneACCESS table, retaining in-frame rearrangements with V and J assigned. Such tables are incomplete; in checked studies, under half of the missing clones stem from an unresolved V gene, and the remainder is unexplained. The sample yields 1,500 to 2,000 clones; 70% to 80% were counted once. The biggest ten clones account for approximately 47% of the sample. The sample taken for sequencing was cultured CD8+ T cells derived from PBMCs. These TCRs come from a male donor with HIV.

The CDR3 is CASSLYRPTLAGVDTQYF. The CDR3 DNA reads TGTGCCAGCAGTTTATACCGCCCTACACTAGCGGGAGTGGATACGCAGTATTTT. J is TRBJ2-3 and V is TRBV27; 11 nucleotides align to TRBD2. CDR3 size: 18 residues. Germline V CDR1 and CDR2: MNHEY, SMNVEV (reference sequence). The junction had 12 bases not matched to a gene; V was cut back by 1 base and J by 6 bases.

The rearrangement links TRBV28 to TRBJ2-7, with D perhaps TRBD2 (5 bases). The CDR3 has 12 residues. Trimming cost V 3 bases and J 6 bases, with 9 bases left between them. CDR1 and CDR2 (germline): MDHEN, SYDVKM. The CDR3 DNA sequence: TGTGCCAGCAGTTTCGCCGAGGGCGAGCAGTACTTC. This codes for CASSFAEGEQYF. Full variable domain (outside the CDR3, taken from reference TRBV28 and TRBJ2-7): DVKVTQSSRYLVKRTGEKVFLECVQDMDHENMFWYRQDPGLGLRLIYFSYDVKMKEKGDIPEGYSVSREKKERFSLILESASTNQTSMYLCASSFAEGEQYFGPGTRLTVT.

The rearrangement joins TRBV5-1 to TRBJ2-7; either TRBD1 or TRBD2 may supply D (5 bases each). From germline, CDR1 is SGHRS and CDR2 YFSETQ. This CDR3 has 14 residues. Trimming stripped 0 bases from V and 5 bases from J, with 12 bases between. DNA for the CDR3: TGCGCCAGCAGCTTGGCCGGGACCCTTAACGAGCAGTACTTC. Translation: CASSLAGTLNEQYF.

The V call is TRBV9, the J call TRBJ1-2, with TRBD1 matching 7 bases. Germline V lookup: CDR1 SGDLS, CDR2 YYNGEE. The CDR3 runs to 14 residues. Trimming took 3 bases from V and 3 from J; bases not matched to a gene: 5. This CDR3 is CASSDDREHYGYTF. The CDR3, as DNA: TGTGCCAGCAGCGACGACAGGGAGCACTATGGCTACACCTTC.

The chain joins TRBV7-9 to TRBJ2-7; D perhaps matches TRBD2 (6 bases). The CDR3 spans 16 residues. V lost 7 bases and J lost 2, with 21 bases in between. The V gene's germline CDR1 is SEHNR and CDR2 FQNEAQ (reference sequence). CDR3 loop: CASTYVFPSETYEQYF. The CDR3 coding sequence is TGTGCCAGCACCTATGTATTTCCTAGCGAGACCTACGAGCAGTACTTC.

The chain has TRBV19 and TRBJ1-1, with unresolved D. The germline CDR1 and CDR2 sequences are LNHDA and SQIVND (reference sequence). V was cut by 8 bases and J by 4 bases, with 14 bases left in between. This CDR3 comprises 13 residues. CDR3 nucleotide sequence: TGTGCCAGTGCGTCGGGAGGGATCACTGAAGCTTTCTTT. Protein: CASASGGITEAFF.

CDR3 protein: CASSFLAGGTGELFF. The CDR3 coding sequence is TGTGCCAGCAGCTTCTTAGCGGGAGGGACCGGGGAGCTGTTTTTT. V is TRBV7-2 and J is TRBJ2-2; the match to TRBD2 covers 11 bases. This CDR3 has 15 amino acids. From germline, CDR1 is SGHTA and CDR2 FQGNSA. J was trimmed by 5 bases and V by 3 bases; bases with no gene match: 2.

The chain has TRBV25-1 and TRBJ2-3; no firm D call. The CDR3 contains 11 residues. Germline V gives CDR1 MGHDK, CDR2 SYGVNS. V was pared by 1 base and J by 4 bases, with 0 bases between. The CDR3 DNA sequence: TGTGCCAGCAGTGAATCAGATACGCAGTATTTT. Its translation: CASSESDTQYF. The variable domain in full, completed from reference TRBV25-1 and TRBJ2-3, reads EADIYQTPRYLVIGTGKKITLECSQTMGHDKMYWYQQDPGMELHLIHYSYGVNSTEKGDLSSESTVSRIRTEHFPLTLESARPSHTSQYLCASSESDTQYFGPGTRLTVL.

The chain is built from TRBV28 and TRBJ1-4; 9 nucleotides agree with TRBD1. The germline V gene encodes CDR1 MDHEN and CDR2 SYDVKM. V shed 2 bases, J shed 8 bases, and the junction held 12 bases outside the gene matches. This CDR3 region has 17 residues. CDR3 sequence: CASSLILGPGQGEKLFF. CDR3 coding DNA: TGTGCCAGCAGTTTAATTCTGGGGCCGGGACAGGGCGAAAAACTGTTTTTT. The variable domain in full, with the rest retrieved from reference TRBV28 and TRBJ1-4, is DVKVTQSSRYLVKRTGEKVFLECVQDMDHENMFWYRQDPGLGLRLIYFSYDVKMKEKGDIPEGYSVSREKKERFSLILESASTNQTSMYLCASSLILGPGQGEKLFFGSGTQLSVL.

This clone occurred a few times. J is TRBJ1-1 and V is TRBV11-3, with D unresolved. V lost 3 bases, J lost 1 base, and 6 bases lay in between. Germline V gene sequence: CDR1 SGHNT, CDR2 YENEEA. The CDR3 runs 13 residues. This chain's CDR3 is CASSFAGNTEAFF. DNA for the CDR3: TGTGCCAGCAGCTTCGCCGGGAACACTGAAGCTTTCTTT.

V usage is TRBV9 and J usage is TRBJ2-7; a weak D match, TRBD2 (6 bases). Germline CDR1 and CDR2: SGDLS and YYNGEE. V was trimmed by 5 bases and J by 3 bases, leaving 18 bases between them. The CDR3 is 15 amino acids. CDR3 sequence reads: CASSPTSGRNYEQYF. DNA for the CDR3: TGTGCCAGCAGTCCCACCTCGGGGAGGAACTACGAGCAGTACTTC.

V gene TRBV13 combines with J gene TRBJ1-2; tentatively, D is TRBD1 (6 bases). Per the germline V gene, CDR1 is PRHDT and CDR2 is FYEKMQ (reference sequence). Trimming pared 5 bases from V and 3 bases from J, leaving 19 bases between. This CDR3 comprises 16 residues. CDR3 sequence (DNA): TGTGCCAGCAGCACTCAACAGGGACCAACAGACTATGGCTACACCTTC. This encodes CASSTQQGPTDYGYTF.

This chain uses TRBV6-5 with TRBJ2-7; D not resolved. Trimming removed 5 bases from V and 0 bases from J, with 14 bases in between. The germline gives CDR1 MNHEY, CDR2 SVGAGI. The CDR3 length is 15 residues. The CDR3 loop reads CASSPPEKASYEQYF. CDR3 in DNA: TGTGCCAGCAGTCCCCCCGAGAAGGCCTCCTACGAGCAGTACTTC.

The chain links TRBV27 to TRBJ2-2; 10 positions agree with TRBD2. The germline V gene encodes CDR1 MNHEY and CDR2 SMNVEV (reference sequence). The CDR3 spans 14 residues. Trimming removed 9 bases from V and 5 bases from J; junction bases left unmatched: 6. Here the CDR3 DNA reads TGTGCCAGTGAGCCTAGCGGGAGAACCGGGGAGCTGTTTTTT. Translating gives CASEPSGRTGELFF.